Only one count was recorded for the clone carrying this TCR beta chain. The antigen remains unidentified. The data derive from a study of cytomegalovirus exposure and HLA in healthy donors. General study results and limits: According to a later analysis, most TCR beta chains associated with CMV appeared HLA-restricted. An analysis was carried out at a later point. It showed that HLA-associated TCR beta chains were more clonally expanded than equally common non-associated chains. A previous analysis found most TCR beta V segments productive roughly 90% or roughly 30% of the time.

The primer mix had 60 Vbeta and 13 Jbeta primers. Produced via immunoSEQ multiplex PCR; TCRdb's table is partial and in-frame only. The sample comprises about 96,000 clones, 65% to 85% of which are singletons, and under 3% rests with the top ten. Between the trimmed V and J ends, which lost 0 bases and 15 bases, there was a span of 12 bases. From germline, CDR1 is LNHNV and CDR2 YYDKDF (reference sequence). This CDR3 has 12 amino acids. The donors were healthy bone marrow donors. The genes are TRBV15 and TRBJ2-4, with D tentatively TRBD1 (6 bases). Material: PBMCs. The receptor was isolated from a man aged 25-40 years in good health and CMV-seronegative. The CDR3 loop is CATSRDGQGGYF. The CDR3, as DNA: TGTGCCACCAGCAGAGACGGACAAGGGGGGTACTTC.